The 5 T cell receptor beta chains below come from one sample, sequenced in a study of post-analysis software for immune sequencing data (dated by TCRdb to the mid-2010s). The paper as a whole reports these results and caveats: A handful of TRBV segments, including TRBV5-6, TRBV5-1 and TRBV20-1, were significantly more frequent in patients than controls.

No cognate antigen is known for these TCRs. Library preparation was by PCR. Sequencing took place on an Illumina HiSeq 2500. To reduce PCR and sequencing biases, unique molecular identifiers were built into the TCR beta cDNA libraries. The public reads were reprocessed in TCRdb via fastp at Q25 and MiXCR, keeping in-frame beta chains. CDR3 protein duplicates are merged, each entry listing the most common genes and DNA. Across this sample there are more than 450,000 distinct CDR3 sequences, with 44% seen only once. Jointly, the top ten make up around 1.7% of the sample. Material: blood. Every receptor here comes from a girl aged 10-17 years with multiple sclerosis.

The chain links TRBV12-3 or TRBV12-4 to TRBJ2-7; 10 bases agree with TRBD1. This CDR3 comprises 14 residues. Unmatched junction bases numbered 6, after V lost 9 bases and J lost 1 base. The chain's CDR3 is CASTLGQGSYEQYF. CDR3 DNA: TGTGCCAGTACCTTGGGACAGGGGTCCTACGAGCAGTACTTC.

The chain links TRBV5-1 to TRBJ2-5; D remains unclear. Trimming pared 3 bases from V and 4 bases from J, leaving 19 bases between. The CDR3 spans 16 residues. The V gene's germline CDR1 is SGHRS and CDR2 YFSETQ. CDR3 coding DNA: TGCGCCAGCAGCTCGTTCGGGTCCAGAGCACGAGAGACCCAGTACTTC. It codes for CASSSFGSRARETQYF.

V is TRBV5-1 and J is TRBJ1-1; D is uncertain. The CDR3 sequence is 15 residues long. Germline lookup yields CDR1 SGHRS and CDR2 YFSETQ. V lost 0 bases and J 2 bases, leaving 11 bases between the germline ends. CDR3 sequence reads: CASSLAIAGNTEAFF. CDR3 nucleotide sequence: TGCGCCAGCAGCTTGGCGATTGCGGGCAACACTGAAGCTTTCTTT.

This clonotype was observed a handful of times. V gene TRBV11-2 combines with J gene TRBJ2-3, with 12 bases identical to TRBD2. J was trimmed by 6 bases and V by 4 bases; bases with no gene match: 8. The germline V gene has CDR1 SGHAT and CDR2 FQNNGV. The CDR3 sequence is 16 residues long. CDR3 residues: CASSSTSGSIADTQYF. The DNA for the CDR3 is TGTGCCAGCAGCTCGACTAGCGGGAGTATTGCGGATACGCAGTATTTT.

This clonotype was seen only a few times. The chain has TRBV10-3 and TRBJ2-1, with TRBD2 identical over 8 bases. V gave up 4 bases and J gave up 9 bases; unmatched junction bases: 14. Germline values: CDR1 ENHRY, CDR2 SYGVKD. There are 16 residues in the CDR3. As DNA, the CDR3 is TGTGCCATCAGTGCCAGCACCGGGACTAGTCGGGGTGAGCAGTTCTTC. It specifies CAISASTGTSRGEQFF.